This entry describes one T cell receptor (beta chain). The PCR was carried out with 60 Vbeta primers and 13 Jbeta primers. Sequenced by immunoSEQ multiplex PCR; TCRdb stores in-frame clones only, minus some. The sample has under 150,000 clones, 60% to 80% seen once. This entry comes from a study of cytomegalovirus exposure and HLA in healthy donors. Trimming took 1 base from V and 5 from J, leaving 15 bases between them. CDR3 length: 16 residues. Germline V gives CDR1 SGHTA, CDR2 FQGNSA. The rearrangement uses TRBV7-2 and TRBJ2-1; D not certain. The receptor was derived from a woman aged 25 to 39 in good health and CMV-seronegative. Specimen: PBMCs. The CDR3 region is CASSLVAFLTNNEQFF. CDR3 DNA sequence: TGTGCCAGCAGCTTAGTGGCTTTCCTTACTAACAATGAGCAGTTCTTC.